The 28 T cell receptor beta chains given below trace back to one sample, sequenced in a study of blood T cell repertoires in COVID-19. Produced via immunoSEQ multiplex PCR; TCRdb's table is partial and in-frame only. The table includes roughly 260,000 clones, about 85% detected once. Sequencing was performed on peripheral blood. The receptors come from a woman between 50 and 59 years old who had recovered from COVID-19.

The V call is TRBV14, the J call TRBJ2-7; 10 bases align to TRBD1. Germline loops: CDR1 SGHDN, CDR2 FVKESK. The CDR3 runs 15 residues. V lost 3 bases, J lost 6 bases, and 8 bases stayed unmatched. This chain's CDR3 is CASSQLGQGDGEQYF. The CDR3 coding sequence is TGTGCCAGCAGCCAGCTAGGACAGGGGGATGGCGAGCAGTACTTC.

Here the CDR3 reads CASRLGDRATDTQYF. The CDR3 coding sequence is TGTGCCAGCAGACTAGGGGACAGGGCCACAGATACGCAGTATTTT. The rearrangement links TRBV9 to TRBJ2-3; 9 bases are shared with TRBD1. Unmatched junction bases numbered 6, after V lost 5 bases and J lost 2 bases. The CDR3 runs to 15 residues. The germline V gene has CDR1 SGDLS and CDR2 YYNGEE.

V is TRBV6-4 and J is TRBJ1-6; D remains unclear. This CDR3 comprises 14 residues. The V end lost 5 bases, the J end lost 8 bases, and 13 bases lay between the germline ends. The germline gives CDR1 MRHNA, CDR2 SNTAGT. CDR3 in amino acids: CASSSRSLDSPLHF. CDR3 DNA sequence: TGTGCCAGCAGTTCCAGGTCTCTGGATTCACCCCTCCACTTT.

The V call is TRBV30, the J call TRBJ1-2; a possible D gene is TRBD1 (6 bases). With 1 base removed from V and 8 bases from J, the gap between germline ends came to 11 bases. Germline CDR1 reads GTSNPN; CDR2 reads SVGIG (reference sequence). The CDR3 length is 12 residues. CDR3 residues: CAWSDREMGYTF. Written as DNA, the CDR3 is TGTGCCTGGAGTGACAGGGAGATGGGCTACACCTTC.

The V gene is TRBV7-9, the J gene TRBJ1-4, with 10 bases lining up with TRBD1. Germline assignment: CDR1 SEHNR and CDR2 FQNEAQ (reference sequence). The V gene end was trimmed by 5 bases and the J gene end by 8 bases; junction bases not matched to a gene: 8. The CDR3 contains 15 residues. CDR3 region: CASSLTGGFGEKLFF. The CDR3 DNA reads as TGTGCCAGCAGCCTGACAGGGGGCTTTGGAGAAAAACTGTTTTTT.

The V call is TRBV11-2, the J call TRBJ2-3; D remains ambiguous. The CDR3 runs to 16 residues. Germline V CDR1 and CDR2: SGHAT, FQNNGV. V dropped 0 bases and J dropped 3 bases, with 13 bases sitting between them. The CDR3 DNA reads TGTGCCAGCAGCTTAGATACCGTTCTAGGAACAGATACGCAGTATTTT. This encodes CASSLDTVLGTDTQYF.

The chain employs TRBV9 and TRBJ2-1, with 8 positions matching TRBD1. CDR1 and CDR2 from the germline V gene are SGDLS and YYNGEE. After removal of 6 bases from V and 9 bases from J, the junction contained 8 bases not matched to a gene. The CDR3 contains 13 residues. DNA for the CDR3: TGTGCCAGCAACCTACAGGGGGGATCTGAGCAGTTCTTC. Residues: CASNLQGGSEQFF. The complete variable domain, with remaining parts taken from reference TRBV9 and TRBJ2-1, reads DSGVTQTPKHLITATGQRVTLRCSPRSGDLSVYWYQQSLDQGLQFLIQYYNGEERAKGNILERFSAQQFPDLHSELNLSSLELGDSALYFCASNLQGGSEQFFGPGTRLTVL.

The genes are TRBV11-2 and TRBJ2-5, with TRBD1 matching over 9 bases. This CDR3 is built from 14 residues. Germline assignment: CDR1 SGHAT and CDR2 FQNNGV. V was clipped by 6 bases and J by 3 bases; unmatched bases: 5. As DNA, the CDR3 is TGTGCCAGCAGTCTTACAGGGGGCAAAGAGACCCAGTACTTC. It yields the protein CASSLTGGKETQYF.

The J gene is TRBJ2-3, the V gene TRBV24-1, with 15 bases fitting TRBD2. Germline V gives CDR1 KGHDR, CDR2 SFDVKD. The CDR3 has 17 residues. Unmatched junction bases numbered 4, after V lost 3 bases and J lost 4 bases. The CDR3 DNA reads as TGTGCCACCAGTGATGCGGGACTAGCGGGGGGCGCAGATACGCAGTATTTT. Amino acids: CATSDAGLAGGADTQYF.

The rearrangement uses TRBV5-1 and TRBJ2-2; TRBD1 agrees at 9 bases. Germline values: CDR1 SGHRS, CDR2 YFSETQ. The CDR3 runs to 14 residues. V was pared by 2 bases and J by 6 bases, with 2 bases of the junction left unmatched. The CDR3 DNA reads TGCGCCAGCAGCTTCACAGGGGGCTCCGGGGAGCTGTTTTTT. This encodes CASSFTGGSGELFF.

V is TRBV6-6 and J is TRBJ2-7, with 7 bases lining up with TRBD2. CDR3 length: 13 residues. Germline values: CDR1 MNHNY, CDR2 SVGAGI (reference sequence). V was pared by 5 bases and J by 6 bases, with 7 bases of the junction left unmatched. For the CDR3, the DNA is TGTGCCAGCAGTCGGACTAGTAACGGCGAGCAGTACTTC. Translating it yields CASSRTSNGEQYF.

The chain is built from TRBV4-1 and TRBJ1-5; D remains unclear. The CDR3 loop spans 14 amino acids. V was trimmed by 1 base and J by 11 bases, leaving 15 bases between them. The V gene's germline CDR1 is MGHRA and CDR2 YSYEKL. The CDR3 sequence is CASSQVSGGRTQHF. For the CDR3, the DNA is TGCGCCAGCAGCCAAGTCTCCGGCGGTCGGACCCAGCATTTT.

Comment on this clone: The junction departs from the called germline gene at one end, perhaps through a read error. The gene calls are TRBV12-5 and TRBJ1-2; 8 bases match TRBD1. Germline loops: CDR1 LGHNT, CDR2 FRNRAP. This CDR3 region has 11 residues. In DNA form, the CDR3 reads TGTGCTAGTGGTTTGGTATTGGGACAGGTCTTC. Its translation is CASGLVLGQVF. The complete variable domain, with remaining parts taken from reference TRBV12-5 and TRBJ1-2, reads DARVTQTPRHKVTEMGQEVTMRCQPILGHNTVFWYRQTMMQGLELLAYFRNRAPLDDSGMPKDRFSAEMPDATLATLKIQPSEPRDSAVYFCASGLVLGQVFGSGTRLTVV.

This clone was picked up one time. The chain uses TRBV6-5 and TRBJ2-7, with a tentative D call TRBD2 (5 bases). Germline CDR1 and CDR2: MNHEY and SVGAGI. Trimming shortened V by 7 bases and J by 2 bases, and 15 bases separated the two germline ends. The length of the CDR3 is 14 residues. The chain's CDR3 is CASTLGPGTYEQYF. The CDR3 DNA is TGTGCCAGCACTCTAGGCCCGGGGACCTACGAGCAGTACTTC.

The gene calls are TRBV6-1 and TRBJ2-1, with 12 bases fitting TRBD2. CDR3 size: 15 residues. Germline V CDR1 and CDR2: MNHNS, SASEGT. V shed 6 bases, J shed 8 bases, and the junction held 8 bases outside the gene matches. The CDR3 coding sequence is TGTGCCAGCAGGAGAGCTAGCGGGGGGGGCGATGAGCAGTTCTTC. Protein sequence: CASRRASGGGDEQFF.

The rearrangement joins TRBV7-3 to TRBJ2-1; TRBD2 agrees at 7 bases. Germline V gene lookup returns CDR1 SGHTA and CDR2 FQGTGA. V lost 5 bases and J lost 9; bases outside the gene matches: 7. There are 13 residues in the CDR3. The CDR3 reads CASSVTSAREQFF. The CDR3 nucleotides read TGTGCCAGCAGCGTCACTAGCGCGCGTGAGCAGTTCTTC.

The rearrangement uses TRBV4-3 and TRBJ2-2; D is perhaps TRBD2 (6 bases). Trimming removed 1 base from V and 3 bases from J, with 15 bases in between. The CDR3 contains 17 residues. Germline CDR1 reads LGHNA; CDR2 reads YSLEER. CDR3 bases: TGCGCCAGCAGCCAAGGCTACCGGGACTTTCACACCGGGGAGCTGTTTTTT. Translation: CASSQGYRDFHTGELFF.

This clone was seen only once. V gene TRBV7-2 combines with J gene TRBJ2-3; 13 bases agree with TRBD2. V shed 2 bases, J shed 2 bases, and the junction held 4 bases outside the gene matches. Per the germline V gene, CDR1 is SGHTA and CDR2 is FQGNSA. The CDR3 is 17 amino acids. CDR3 nucleotide sequence: TGTGCCAGCAGCTTAAGACTAGCGGGAGGCCCCACAGATACGCAGTATTTT. Translated, it gives CASSLRLAGGPTDTQYF.

The rearrangement uses TRBV3-1 (or the pseudogene TRBV3-2) and TRBJ2-3; TRBD2 is a possible D gene (6 bases). Trimming took 2 bases from V and 4 from J, leaving 10 bases between them. This CDR3 contains 14 residues. Germline CDR1 reads LGHDT; CDR2 reads YNNKEL (reference sequence). CDR3 sequence (DNA): TGTGCCAGCAGCCAACGGGGGAGGCCAGATACGCAGTATTTT. It codes for CASSQRGRPDTQYF.

The chain carries TRBV7-2 and TRBJ2-3; the D is unclear. Germline values: CDR1 SGHTA, CDR2 FQGNSA. Trimming shortened V by 6 bases and J by 2 bases, and 12 bases separated the two germline ends. The CDR3 is made up of 14 amino acids. The CDR3 is CASSSGGFTDTQYF. CDR3 nucleotide sequence: TGTGCCAGCAGTTCCGGCGGTTTCACAGATACGCAGTATTTT.

This sequence joins TRBV14 and TRBJ2-1; the D gene is possibly TRBD2 (5 bases). Looked up from germline, CDR1 is SGHDN and CDR2 is FVKESK. Trimming removed 2 bases from V and 3 bases from J, with 14 bases in between. The CDR3 covers 16 residues. CDR3 loop: CASSQIRGQDYNEQFF. CDR3 in DNA: TGTGCCAGCAGCCAAATCCGGGGTCAGGACTACAATGAGCAGTTCTTC. The whole variable domain, filled in from reference TRBV14 and TRBJ2-1, reads EAGVTQFPSHSVIEKGQTVTLRCDPISGHDNLYWYRRVMGKEIKFLLHFVKESKQDESGMPNNRFLAERTGGTYSTLKVQPAELEDSGVYFCASSQIRGQDYNEQFFGPGTRLTVL.

J is TRBJ1-1 and V is TRBV7-3, with 9 bases identical to TRBD1. The germline gives CDR1 SGHTA, CDR2 FQGTGA. J was trimmed by 11 bases and V by 4 bases; bases with no gene match: 8. This CDR3 comprises 13 residues. The CDR3 reads CASSSGQGLGAFF. For the CDR3, the DNA is TGTGCCAGCAGCTCCGGACAGGGGCTCGGCGCTTTCTTT.

V and J are TRBV9 and TRBJ2-3; 7 bases are a match to TRBD2. CDR1 and CDR2 from the germline V gene are SGDLS and YYNGEE. J gave up 3 bases and V 1 base, and 14 bases lay outside the gene matches. The CDR3 totals 18 residues. DNA of the CDR3: TGTGCCAGCAGCGTACTCCCAGATTTCGTGGGAGGGACAGATACGCAGTATTTT. Encoded protein: CASSVLPDFVGGTDTQYF.

CDR3 sequence reads: CASSVDLRTNYGYTF. CDR3 nucleotide sequence: TGTGCCAGCAGCGTAGATCTGCGGACTAACTATGGCTACACCTTC. J is TRBJ1-2 and V is TRBV9; no firm D call. V lost 0 bases to trimming and J lost 0 bases, with 9 bases between them. Germline V CDR1 and CDR2: SGDLS, YYNGEE. The CDR3 length is 15 residues.

The chain has TRBV19 and TRBJ1-2, with a weak D call TRBD1 (6 bases). The CDR3 is made up of 15 amino acids. Germline-derived CDR1 and CDR2 are LNHDA and SQIVND (reference sequence). The ends were cut back, 6 bases at V and 2 bases at J, with 16 bases in the middle. CDR3 amino acids: CASSWDIGGNYGYTF. In nucleotides, the CDR3 is TGTGCCAGTAGCTGGGACATCGGGGGGAACTATGGCTACACCTTC.

V is TRBV5-1 and J is TRBJ2-3; 10 bases are a match to TRBD2. Germline V lookup: CDR1 SGHRS, CDR2 YFSETQ. Trimming removed 3 bases from V and 0 bases from J; junction bases left unmatched: 4. The CDR3 is made up of 16 amino acids. The CDR3: CASSSPTSGSTDTQYF. DNA for the CDR3: TGCGCCAGCAGCTCTCCGACTAGCGGGAGCACAGATACGCAGTATTTT.

The rearrangement links TRBV28 to TRBJ2-3, with 8 nucleotides matching TRBD1. Losses at the gene ends were 5 bases for V and 0 bases for J; bases not matched to a gene: 7. The germline CDR1 and CDR2 sequences are MDHEN and SYDVKM. The CDR3 has 16 amino acids. The CDR3 coding sequence is TGTGCCAGCAGTATTCGACAGGGGATGAGCACAGATACGCAGTATTTT. This encodes CASSIRQGMSTDTQYF.

The chain has TRBV29-1 and TRBJ1-4; D unresolved. The CDR3 spans 14 residues. Between the trimmed V and J ends, which lost 3 bases and 4 bases, there was a span of 12 bases. Germline values: CDR1 SQVTM, CDR2 ANQGSEA. In DNA, the CDR3 is TGCAGCGTTGAGTCGTCCAACAATAATGAAAAACTGTTTTTT. Translated, it gives CSVESSNNNEKLFF. Variable domain in full (rest from reference TRBV29-1 and TRBJ1-4): SAVISQKPSRDICQRGTSLTIQCQVDSQVTMMFWYRQQPGQSLTLIATANQGSEATYESGFVIDKFPISRPNLTFSTLTVSNMSPEDSSIYLCSVESSNNNEKLFFGSGTQLSVL.